The next 17 T cell receptor beta chains were all read from a single sample in a study of human T cells and chemical hapten exposure. Time point of the sample: pre-sensitization, week 0. Treatment reported: therapeutic diphenylcyclopropenone sensitization with weekly scalp DPC. A single record per CDR3 protein comes from TCRdb applying MiXCR to the RACE reads. Counted here are tens of thousands of distinct CDR3 sequences, 7.6% occurring once; the ten biggest clones make up about 1.2%. The source material was whole blood, sampled in connection with sensitization to the hapten diphenylcyclopropenone (DPC). These receptors originate from a woman aged 50 to 65 with alopecia areata. Some clones in this sample may be carry-over from other donors' samples.

This clonotype has ten or more counts. The rearrangement uses TRBV20-1 and TRBJ2-1, with 7 bases that match TRBD2. The CDR3 is made up of 14 amino acids. V lost 2 bases, J lost 8 bases, and 9 bases stayed unmatched. Germline V gives CDR1 DFQATT, CDR2 SNEGSKA (reference sequence). DNA for the CDR3: TGCAGTGCTAGATCACCGGGACTAAGGGATGAGCAGTTCTTC. Its protein is CSARSPGLRDEQFF.

The chain is built from TRBV6-5 and TRBJ2-7; 12 bases are shared with TRBD2. The CDR3 is made up of 18 amino acids. Germline CDR1 reads MNHEY; CDR2 reads SVGAGI. The trim removed 7 bases at V and 0 bases at J, leaving 13 bases unmatched. The CDR3 coding sequence is TGTGCCAGCACCTCCAGACTAGCGGGAGCTCGAAGCTCCTACGAGCAGTACTTC. This codes for CASTSRLAGARSSYEQYF.

The V gene is TRBV29-1, the J gene TRBJ2-5, with D tentatively TRBD1 (7 bases). The CDR3 contains 13 residues. CDR1 SQVTM and CDR2 ANQGSEA come from the germline V gene. V was pared by 1 base and J by 4 bases, with 10 bases between. In DNA form, the CDR3 reads TGCAGCGTTGAAGCAGGGGGGTCAGAGACCCAGTACTTC. Translating gives CSVEAGGSETQYF.

The sample holds many counts of this clonotype. This rearrangement joins TRBV30 to TRBJ2-1; no firm D call. The CDR3 runs to 15 residues. Deletions cut 0 bases from V and 0 bases from J, with 9 bases between. Germline CDR1 is GTSNPN and CDR2 is SVGIG (reference sequence). This chain's CDR3 is CAWSVRVSSYNEQFF. The CDR3 coding sequence is TGTGCCTGGAGTGTCCGGGTGAGCTCCTACAATGAGCAGTTCTTC.

The table lists this clonotype with a few counts. With a much larger clone just one base away, this may be a read error. The genes are TRBV5-8 and TRBJ1-1, with D possibly TRBD1 on 5 matching bases. The CDR3 has 15 amino acids. In germline, CDR1 is SGHTS, CDR2 YDEGEE. The CDR3 region is CVSTPRLRGTAEAFF. The CDR3, as DNA: TGTGTCAGCACCCCCAGGCTTAGGGGAACCGCTGAAGCTTTCTTT. Supplemented by reference TRBV5-8 and TRBJ1-1, the full variable domain reads EAGVTQSPTHLIKTRGQQATLRCSPISGHTSVYWYQQALGLGLQFLLWYDEGEERNRGNFPPRFSGRQFPNYSSELNVNALELEDSALYLCVSTPRLRGTAEAFFGQGTRLTVV.

This chain connects TRBV7-9 to TRBJ2-5, with D unclear. The V and J ends lost 3 bases and 1 base respectively, with 0 bases between them. CDR1 is SEHNR and CDR2 is FQNEAQ in the germline V gene (reference sequence). The CDR3 loop spans 11 amino acids. CDR3 sequence reads: CASSFQETQYF. For the CDR3, the DNA is TGTGCCAGCAGCTTCCAAGAGACCCAGTACTTC.

This clonotype has at least ten counts. This chain joins TRBV29-1 and TRBJ2-7; 7 bases match TRBD1. From germline, CDR1 is SQVTM and CDR2 ANQGSEA. The CDR3 consists of 12 residues. The V and J ends lost 6 bases and 7 bases, in that order; junction bases with no gene match: 9. This CDR3 reads CSVVRDSSEQYF. For the CDR3, the DNA is TGCAGCGTGGTCCGGGACAGCTCAGAGCAGTACTTC.

There are a few counts of this clonotype. The genes are TRBV29-1 and TRBJ2-1, with 10 bases identical to TRBD2. CDR1 is SQVTM, CDR2 ANQGSEA, per germline. After removal of 6 bases from V and 10 bases from J, the junction contained 15 bases not matched to a gene. CDR3 length: 15 residues. Here the CDR3 reads CSVQTHLAGAGEQFF. Here the CDR3 DNA reads TGCAGCGTGCAGACTCACCTAGCGGGAGCAGGGGAGCAGTTCTTC.

This clonotype was picked up a small number of times. The J gene is TRBJ2-1, the V gene TRBV11-2; 7 positions match TRBD2. J lost 0 bases, V lost 5 bases, and 10 bases had no gene match. The CDR3 sequence is 17 residues long. Germline V lookup: CDR1 SGHAT, CDR2 FQNNGV. This chain's CDR3 is CASSPRASGSSYNEQFF. The CDR3 DNA sequence: TGTGCCAGCAGCCCTCGTGCTAGCGGCAGCTCCTACAATGAGCAGTTCTTC.

This clonotype was observed many times. The J gene is TRBJ1-1, the V gene TRBV14; D possibly corresponds to TRBD1 (5 bases). The CDR3 is 12 amino acids. In germline, CDR1 is SGHDN, CDR2 FVKESK. The ends were cut back, 8 bases at V and 7 bases at J, with 14 bases in the middle. The CDR3 coding sequence is TGTGCCAGCTTAGACAGAGAATTTGAAGCTTTCTTT. It encodes CASLDREFEAFF.

This clonotype was seen ten or more times. This sequence joins TRBV4-2 and TRBJ1-5; D is possibly TRBD1 (6 bases). CDR1 and CDR2 (germline): LGHNA, YNFKEQ. The V and J ends lost 1 base and 6 bases respectively, with 16 bases between them. The CDR3 totals 16 residues. This CDR3 reads CASSQVRQGLGQPQHF. The DNA of the CDR3 is TGTGCCAGCAGCCAAGTTCGGCAGGGGTTGGGTCAGCCCCAGCATTTT.

This clonotype was seen a few times. The V and J genes are TRBV30 and TRBJ1-6; 8 nucleotides agree with TRBD1. Trimming at V came to 3 bases and at J to 7 bases, leaving 2 bases not matched to a gene. The CDR3 runs to 13 residues. The germline V gene encodes CDR1 GTSNPN and CDR2 SVGIG (reference sequence). The CDR3 nucleotides are TGTGCCTGGAGCCCAGGGGGCAATTCACCCCTCCACTTT. Its translation is CAWSPGGNSPLHF.

This clonotype has at least ten counts. The rearrangement uses TRBV5-5 and TRBJ2-3, with TRBD1 matching 7 bases. Germline loops: CDR1 SGHKS, CDR2 YYEKEE (reference sequence). With V trimmed by 1 base and J by 3 bases, 5 bases remained unmatched. CDR3 length: 15 residues. CDR3 sequence reads: CASSLIGGRTDTQYF. As DNA, the CDR3 is TGTGCCAGCAGCTTGATAGGGGGCAGGACAGATACGCAGTATTTT.

This clonotype was counted at least ten times. The rearrangement links TRBV16 to TRBJ1-5; D remains unclear. V gave up 1 base and J gave up 4 bases, with 11 bases separating them. This CDR3 comprises 15 residues. Germline-derived CDR1 and CDR2 are KGHSY and FQNENV. The CDR3: CASSQWHENNQPQHF. The CDR3 DNA is TGTGCCAGCAGCCAATGGCACGAAAATAATCAGCCCCAGCATTTT.

This clonotype came up many times. The CDR3 here is CASSLVDPNTEAFF. CDR3 nucleotides: TGCGCCAGCAGCTTGGTGGACCCGAACACTGAAGCTTTCTTT. The V and J genes are TRBV5-1 and TRBJ1-1, with D unresolved. The CDR3 sequence is 14 residues long. From germline, CDR1 is SGHRS and CDR2 YFSETQ. V was clipped by 0 bases and J by 1 base, with 7 bases between them.

This chain links TRBV9 with TRBJ2-1; D uncertain. This CDR3 comprises 14 residues. Trimming removed 4 bases from V and 6 bases from J, with 14 bases in between. Germline CDR1 reads SGDLS; CDR2 reads YYNGEE. The CDR3 DNA sequence: TGTGCCAGCAGCCCCCAACCCGTTGGCAATGAGCAGTTCTTC. Its translation is CASSPQPVGNEQFF.

In its sample, this clonotype was seen a few times. The chain uses TRBV5-1 and TRBJ1-1; D possibly corresponds to TRBD1 (5 bases). Per germline, CDR1 SGHRS and CDR2 YFSETQ. Trimming removed 4 bases at V and 3 bases at J, with 22 bases between. This CDR3 is built from 17 residues. The DNA of the CDR3 is TGCGCCAGCAGCAGGGGCAGGGAGGTTTCTTCGGACACTGAAGCTTTCTTT. Its protein is CASSRGREVSSDTEAFF.